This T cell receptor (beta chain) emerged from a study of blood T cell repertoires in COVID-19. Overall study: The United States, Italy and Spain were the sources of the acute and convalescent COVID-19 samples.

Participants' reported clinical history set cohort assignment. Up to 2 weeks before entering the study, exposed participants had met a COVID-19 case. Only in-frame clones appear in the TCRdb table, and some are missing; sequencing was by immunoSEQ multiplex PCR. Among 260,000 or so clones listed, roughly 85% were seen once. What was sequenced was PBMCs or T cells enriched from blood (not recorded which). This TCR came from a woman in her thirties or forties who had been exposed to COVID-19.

DNA of the CDR3: TGTGCCTGGGGGACCCGGGGGGTAGGGGATACGCAGTATTTT. It encodes CAWGTRGVGDTQYF. V usage is TRBV30 and J usage is TRBJ2-3; 7 bases agree with TRBD2. This CDR3 spans 14 amino acids. The junction had 11 bases not matched to a gene; V was cut back by 5 bases and J by 6 bases. Germline V lookup: CDR1 GTSNPN, CDR2 SVGIG (reference sequence).